This T cell receptor beta chain is from a study of Graves' ophthalmopathy and Graves' hyperthyroidism. This clonotype has ten or more counts. Scientists amplified the TCR beta CDR3 regions from RNA transcripts. RT-PCR with HTBI primers came first, then second-round multiplex PCR. TCRdb ran MiXCR on the multiplex PCR reads and lists one entry per CDR3 protein. Among 200,000 to 250,000 distinct CDR3 sequences, 29% were seen once, and the ten largest hold approximately 9.6%. The sequencing sample was made of peripheral blood. This receptor was identified in a man aged 45-60 years with Graves' ophthalmopathy.

The CDR3 DNA follows: TGTGCCAGCAGCCAAGAGGGGACCGGAGAGACCCAGTACTTC. This codes for CASSQEGTGETQYF. The chain joins TRBV3-1 to TRBJ2-5; either TRBD1 or TRBD2 may fit D (5 bases each). V lost 0 bases to trimming and J lost 4 bases, with 9 bases between them. The germline CDR1 and CDR2 sequences are LGHDT and YNNKEL (reference sequence). The CDR3 spans 14 residues.